This T cell receptor beta chain stems from a study of OX40 agonist ivuxolimab in advanced cancers. Some clones are missing from TCRdb's copy, which holds only in-frame ones; the method was immunoSEQ multiplex PCR. The data contain some 57,000 clones, roughly 81% of them seen just once; the ten biggest clones take up approximately 1.2%. With regard to this clone: Its matching antigen is unknown.

General study findings and limits: At 0.1 to 3.0 mg/kg and by week 6, CD4+ and CD8+ T cells in the blood had expanded clonally.

The CDR3 length is 14 residues. The germline V gene encodes CDR1 MNHEY and CDR2 SVGAGI. The V end lost 5 bases, the J end lost 8 bases, and 18 bases lay between the germline ends. The chain is built from TRBV6-5 and TRBJ1-2; no clear D. Sequences were derived from CD4+ or CD8+ T cells sorted from blood, sampled in a trial of the OX40 agonist ivuxolimab. The receptor was derived from an adult with an advanced solid tumor such as melanoma, head and neck, liver or kidney cancer. CDR3 loop: CASSEVTGSGGYTF. The CDR3 bases are TGTGCCAGCAGTGAAGTGACGGGGTCGGGAGGCTACACCTTC.